This T cell receptor beta chain stems from a study of Tregs in tolerant kidney transplant recipients. V shed 5 bases and J 0 bases; nucleotides not matched to a gene: 7. Germline V gene data show CDR1 as MNHEY and CDR2 as SMNVEV (reference sequence). This CDR3 has 16 residues. Related graft donors supplied nonmyeloablative bone marrow transplants, and mixed chimerism was transient. Profiled with immunoSEQ multiplex PCR; TCRdb holds only in-frame clones, not every one. The sample consists of about 52,000 clones, around 90% of them appearing once. This clonotype was obtained from a human patient who received a combined kidney and bone marrow transplant. Some T cells may have originated in the graft donor. The specimen was CD8+ T cells from blood (PBMCs), collected 24 months after the transplant. The V and J genes are TRBV27 and TRBJ2-1; 7 bases match TRBD2. CDR3 bases: TGTGCCAGCAGTGCGGGGGAGTGGGGCTCCTACAATGAGCAGTTCTTC. It specifies CASSAGEWGSYNEQFF.